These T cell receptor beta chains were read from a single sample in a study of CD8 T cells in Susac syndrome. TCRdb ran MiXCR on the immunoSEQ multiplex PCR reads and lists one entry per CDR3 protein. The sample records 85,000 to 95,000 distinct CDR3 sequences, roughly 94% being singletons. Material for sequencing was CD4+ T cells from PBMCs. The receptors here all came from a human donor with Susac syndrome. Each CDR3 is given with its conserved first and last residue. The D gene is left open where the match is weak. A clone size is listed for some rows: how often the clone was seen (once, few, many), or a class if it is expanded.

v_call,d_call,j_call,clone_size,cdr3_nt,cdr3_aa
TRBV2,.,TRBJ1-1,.,TGTGCCAGCAGTGAAGGGCTCTGGGGTCCCCCGAGGAACACTGAAGCTTTCTTT,CASSEGLWGPPRNTEAFF
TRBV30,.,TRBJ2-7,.,TGTGCCCTGTCAGAGACCTACGAGCAGTACTTC,CALSETYEQYF
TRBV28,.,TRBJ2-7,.,TGTGCCAGCAGGAATCTCGGACTGGCTGGAGAGCAGTACTTC,CASRNLGLAGEQYF
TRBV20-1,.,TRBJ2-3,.,TGCAGTGCTAAATTGGGGGGCTCCTACACAGATACGCAGTATTTT,CSAKLGGSYTDTQYF
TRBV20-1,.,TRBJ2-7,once,TGCAGTGCTAGAGACCCTAGTCGGGTAAGCGAGCAGTACTTC,CSARDPSRVSEQYF
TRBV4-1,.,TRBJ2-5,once,TGCGCCAGCAGCCTTCCGACTAGTCAAGAGACCCAGTACTTC,CASSLPTSQETQYF
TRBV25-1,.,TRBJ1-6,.,TGTGCCAGCCGATTGGGACACCCAAATTCACCCCTCCACTTT,CASRLGHPNSPLHF
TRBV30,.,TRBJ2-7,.,TGTGCCGGCGGTAGCAGCTCCTACGAGCAGTACTTC,CAGGSSSYEQYF
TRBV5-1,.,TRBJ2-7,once,TGCGCCAGCAGCCAGGGGACGGAAGGGGCCTACGAGCAGTACTTC,CASSQGTEGAYEQYF
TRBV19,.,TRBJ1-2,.,TGTGCCAGTAGTATAACGGTCTATGGCTACACCTTC,CASSITVYGYTF
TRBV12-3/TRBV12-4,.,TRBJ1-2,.,TGTGCCAGCAGTTTGGGGAGCCCGTCAGATGGCTACACCTTC,CASSLGSPSDGYTF
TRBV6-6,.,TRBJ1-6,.,TGTGCCAGCAGTTACTCAGGACCGTCGTCGCCCCTCCACTTT,CASSYSGPSSPLHF
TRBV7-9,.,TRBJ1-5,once,TGTGCCAGCAGCTTAGGTCAGGGAGATTATCAGCCCCAGCATTTT,CASSLGQGDYQPQHF
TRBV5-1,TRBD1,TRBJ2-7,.,TGCGCCAGCAGCTTGGCCGGGGGGACAGGGACCTACGAGCAGTACTTC,CASSLAGGTGTYEQYF
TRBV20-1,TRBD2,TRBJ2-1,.,TGCAGTGCTGCAGGACTAGCGGGGGGACCGTACAATGAGCAGTTCTTC,CSAAGLAGGPYNEQFF
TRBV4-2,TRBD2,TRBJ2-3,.,TGTGCCAGCAGCCAAGAGCCGACTAGCGGGGGGGTGAGCACAGATACGCAGTATTTT,CASSQEPTSGGVSTDTQYF
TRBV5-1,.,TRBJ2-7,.,TGCGCCAGCAGCCTGGGACGGATCTACGAGCAGTACTTC,CASSLGRIYEQYF
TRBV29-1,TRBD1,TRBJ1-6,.,TGCAGCGCCCTAACGGACAGGGGGACACCCCTCCACTTT,CSALTDRGTPLHF
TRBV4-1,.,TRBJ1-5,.,TGCGCCAGCAGCCTAGCAGGGAGCGATCAGCCCCAGCATTTT,CASSLAGSDQPQHF
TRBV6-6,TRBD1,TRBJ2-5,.,TGTGCCAGCAAGCAGGGGGCAGGGGAGACCCAGTACTTC,CASKQGAGETQYF
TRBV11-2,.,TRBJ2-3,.,TGTGCCAGCAGCTTAGCCGGGGATACGCAGTATTTT,CASSLAGDTQYF
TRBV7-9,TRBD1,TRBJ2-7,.,TGTGCCAGCAGGGGACAGACGAGCTCCTACGAGCAGTACTTC,CASRGQTSSYEQYF
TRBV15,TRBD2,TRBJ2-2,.,TGTGCCACCAGCATCCGGGGGGGGCCCACCGGGGAGCTGTTTTTT,CATSIRGGPTGELFF
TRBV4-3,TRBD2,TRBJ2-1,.,TGCGCCAGCAGCCAAGATGCGAGCGGGGGGGCCGGTGAGCAGTTCTTC,CASSQDASGGAGEQFF
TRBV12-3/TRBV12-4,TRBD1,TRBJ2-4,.,TGTGCCAGCAGTTTAAGGTCAGGGGGCGCAGACATTCAGTACTTC,CASSLRSGGADIQYF
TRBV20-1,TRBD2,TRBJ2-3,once,TGCAGTGCTCTACTAGCGGGGGCCTTAGATACGCAGTATTTT,CSALLAGALDTQYF
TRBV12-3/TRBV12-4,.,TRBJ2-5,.,TGTGCCAGCAGTCCTCTAGGAATCCAAGAGACCCAGTACTTC,CASSPLGIQETQYF
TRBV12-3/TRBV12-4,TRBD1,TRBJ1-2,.,TGTGCCAGCAGTTTTGGGGCCGGGACAGGGCAGGATGGCTACACCTTC,CASSFGAGTGQDGYTF
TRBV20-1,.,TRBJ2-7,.,TGCAGTGCTAGCTCTCCAGCGGGGACATACGAGCAGTACTTC,CSASSPAGTYEQYF
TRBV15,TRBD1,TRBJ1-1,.,TGTGCCACCAGCTCGAGCGGGACAGGGATCACTGAAGCTTTCTTT,CATSSSGTGITEAFF
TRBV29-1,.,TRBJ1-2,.,TGCAGCGTTGGAGAAGGGGACTATGGCTACACCTTC,CSVGEGDYGYTF
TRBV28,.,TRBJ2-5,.,TGTGCCAGCAGTTTCCACAACCAAGAGACCCAGTACTTC,CASSFHNQETQYF
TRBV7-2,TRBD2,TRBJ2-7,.,TGTGCCAGCAGCATTCCAGCGGGGGCCTACGAGCAGTACTTC,CASSIPAGAYEQYF
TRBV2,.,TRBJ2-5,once,TGTGCCAGCACCCCTTGGGCGGGCAGGGGAGAGACCCAGTACTTC,CASTPWAGRGETQYF
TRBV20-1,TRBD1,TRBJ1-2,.,TGCAGTGCTAGAACAGGGGAGGGATTTATAGGCTACACCTTC,CSARTGEGFIGYTF
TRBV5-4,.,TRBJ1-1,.,TGTGCCAGCAGCTTGATGGGACCAGCTGAAGCTTTCTTT,CASSLMGPAEAFF
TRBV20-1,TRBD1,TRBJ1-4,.,TGCAGTGCTGCCGGGACAGCTGCAACTAATGAAAAACTGTTTTTT,CSAAGTAATNEKLFF
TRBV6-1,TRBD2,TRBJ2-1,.,TGTGCCAGCAGTCCTAGCGGGGGGGCGATTGAGCAGTTCTTC,CASSPSGGAIEQFF
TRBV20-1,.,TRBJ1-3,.,TGCAGTGCTAGGGGGAGCCACTTACTCTCTGGAAACACCATATATTTT,CSARGSHLLSGNTIYF
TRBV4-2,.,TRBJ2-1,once,TGTGCCAGCAGCCAAGATGCGACTAGTCGTAGTGAGCGTTTCTTC,CASSQDATSRSERFF